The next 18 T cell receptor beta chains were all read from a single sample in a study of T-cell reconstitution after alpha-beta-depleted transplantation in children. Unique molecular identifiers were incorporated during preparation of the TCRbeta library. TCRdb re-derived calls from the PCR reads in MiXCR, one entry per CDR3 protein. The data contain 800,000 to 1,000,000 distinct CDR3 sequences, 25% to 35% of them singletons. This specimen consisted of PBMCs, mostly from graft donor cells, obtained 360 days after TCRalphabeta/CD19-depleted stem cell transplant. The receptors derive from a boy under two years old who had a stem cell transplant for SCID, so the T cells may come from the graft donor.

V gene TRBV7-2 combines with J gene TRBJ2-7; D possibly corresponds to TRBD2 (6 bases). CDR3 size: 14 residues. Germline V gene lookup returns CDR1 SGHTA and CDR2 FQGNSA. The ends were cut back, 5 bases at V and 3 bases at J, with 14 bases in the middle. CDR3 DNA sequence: TGTGCCAGCAGCCGAAGAGGAGCGGGCTACGAGCAGTACTTC. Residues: CASSRRGAGYEQYF.

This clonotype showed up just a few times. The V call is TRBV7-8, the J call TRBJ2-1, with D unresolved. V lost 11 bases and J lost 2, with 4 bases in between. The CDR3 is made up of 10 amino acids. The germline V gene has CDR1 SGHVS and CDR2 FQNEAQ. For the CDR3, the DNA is TGTGCCTCGGCCTACAATGAGCAGTTCTTC. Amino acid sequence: CASAYNEQFF.

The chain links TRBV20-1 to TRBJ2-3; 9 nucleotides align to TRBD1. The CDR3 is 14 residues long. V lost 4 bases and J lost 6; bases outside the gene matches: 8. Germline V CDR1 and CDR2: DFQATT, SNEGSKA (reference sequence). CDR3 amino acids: CSAMGQGQRDTQYF. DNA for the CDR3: TGCAGTGCTATGGGACAGGGACAGAGGGATACGCAGTATTTT.

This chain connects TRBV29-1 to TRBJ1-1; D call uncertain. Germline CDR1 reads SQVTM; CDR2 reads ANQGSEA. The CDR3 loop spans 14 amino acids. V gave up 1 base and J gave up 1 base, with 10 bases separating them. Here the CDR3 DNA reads TGCAGCGTTGAAGGGGGAGGGCGGAACACTGAAGCTTTCTTT. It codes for CSVEGGGRNTEAFF.

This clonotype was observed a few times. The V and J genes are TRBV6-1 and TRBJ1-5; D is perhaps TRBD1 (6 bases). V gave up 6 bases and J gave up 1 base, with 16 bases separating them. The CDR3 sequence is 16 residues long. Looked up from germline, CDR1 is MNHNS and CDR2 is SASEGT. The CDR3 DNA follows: TGTGCCAGCAGGATGGGGGGGCGAGGGAGCAATCAGCCCCAGCATTTT. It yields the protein CASRMGGRGSNQPQHF.

The chain's CDR3 is CASSGTVTPSPLHF. CDR3 bases: TGTGCCAGCAGCGGGACAGTGACACCTTCACCCCTCCACTTT. The V gene is TRBV6-1, the J gene TRBJ1-6; TRBD1 agrees at 7 bases. This CDR3 is 14 amino acids long. Trimming at V came to 6 bases and at J to 9 bases, leaving 8 bases not matched to a gene. Germline loops: CDR1 MNHNS, CDR2 SASEGT.

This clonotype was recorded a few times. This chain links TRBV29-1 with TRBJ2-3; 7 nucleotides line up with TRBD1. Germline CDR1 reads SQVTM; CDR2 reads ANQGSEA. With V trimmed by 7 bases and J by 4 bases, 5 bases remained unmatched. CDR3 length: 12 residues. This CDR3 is CSGAQGADTQYF. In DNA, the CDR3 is TGCAGCGGGGCTCAGGGGGCAGATACGCAGTATTTT.

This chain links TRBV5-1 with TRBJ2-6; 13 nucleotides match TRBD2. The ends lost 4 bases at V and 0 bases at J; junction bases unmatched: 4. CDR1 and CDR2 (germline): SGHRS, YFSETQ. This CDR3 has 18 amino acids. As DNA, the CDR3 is TGCGCCAGCAGCCCAACTAGCGGGGGGGCCTCTGGGGCCAACGTCCTGACTTTC. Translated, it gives CASSPTSGGASGANVLTF. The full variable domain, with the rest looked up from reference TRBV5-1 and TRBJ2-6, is KAGVTQTPRYLIKTRGQQVTLSCSPISGHRSVSWYQQTPGQGLQFLFEYFSETQRNKGNFPGRFSGRQFSNSRSEMNVSTLELGDSALYLCASSPTSGGASGANVLTFGAGSRLTVL.

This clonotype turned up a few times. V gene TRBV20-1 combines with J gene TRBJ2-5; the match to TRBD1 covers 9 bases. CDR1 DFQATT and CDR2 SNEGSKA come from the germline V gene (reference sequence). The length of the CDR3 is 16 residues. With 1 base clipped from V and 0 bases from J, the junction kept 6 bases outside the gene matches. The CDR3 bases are TGCAGTGCTAGAGTTACCGGGACAGGGTACCAAGAGACCCAGTACTTC. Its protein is CSARVTGTGYQETQYF.

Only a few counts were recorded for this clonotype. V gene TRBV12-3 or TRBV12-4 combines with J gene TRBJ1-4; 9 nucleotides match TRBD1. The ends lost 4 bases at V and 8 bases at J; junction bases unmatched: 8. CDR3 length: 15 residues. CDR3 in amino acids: CASSSPGTGWEKLFF. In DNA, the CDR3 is TGTGCCAGCAGTTCCCCCGGGACAGGGTGGGAAAAACTGTTTTTT.

The CDR3 reads CASSPSPRGRETQYF. The CDR3, as DNA: TGTGCCAGCAGCCCCAGCCCACGGGGTCGGGAGACCCAGTACTTC. This chain connects TRBV11-1 to TRBJ2-5; a weak D match, TRBD2 (5 bases). Trimming removed 5 bases at V and 5 bases at J, with 18 bases between. Germline-derived CDR1 and CDR2 are SGHAT and FQDESV (reference sequence). There are 15 residues in the CDR3.

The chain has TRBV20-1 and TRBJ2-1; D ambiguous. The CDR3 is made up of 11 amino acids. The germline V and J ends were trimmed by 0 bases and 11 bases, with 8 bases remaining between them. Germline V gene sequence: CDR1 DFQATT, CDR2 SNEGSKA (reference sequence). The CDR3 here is CSARDLVKQFF. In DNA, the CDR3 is TGCAGTGCTAGAGATCTGGTAAAGCAGTTCTTC.

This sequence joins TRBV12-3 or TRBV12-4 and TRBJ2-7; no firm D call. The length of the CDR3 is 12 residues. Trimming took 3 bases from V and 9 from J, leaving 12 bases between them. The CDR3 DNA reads TGTGCCAGCAGTTTCTCTCGGCTGGGGCAGTACTTC. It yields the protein CASSFSRLGQYF.

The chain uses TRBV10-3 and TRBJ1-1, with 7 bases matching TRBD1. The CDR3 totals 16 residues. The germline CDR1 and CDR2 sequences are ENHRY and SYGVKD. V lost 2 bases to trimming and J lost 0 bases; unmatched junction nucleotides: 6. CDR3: CAISETGAALNTEAFF. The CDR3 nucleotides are TGTGCCATCAGTGAGACAGGGGCCGCACTGAACACTGAAGCTTTCTTT.

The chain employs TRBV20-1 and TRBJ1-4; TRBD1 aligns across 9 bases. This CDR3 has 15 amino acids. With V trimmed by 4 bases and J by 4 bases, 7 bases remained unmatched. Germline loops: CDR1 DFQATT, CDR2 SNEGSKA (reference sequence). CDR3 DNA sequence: TGCAGTGCTAAGAATCCGGGACAGGGTAATGAAAAACTGTTTTTT. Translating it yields CSAKNPGQGNEKLFF.

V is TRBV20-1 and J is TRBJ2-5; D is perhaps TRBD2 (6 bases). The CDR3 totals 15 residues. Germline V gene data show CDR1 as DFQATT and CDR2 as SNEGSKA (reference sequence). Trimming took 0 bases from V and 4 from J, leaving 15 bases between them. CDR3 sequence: CSARDPAGRVETQYF. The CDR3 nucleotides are TGCAGTGCTAGAGATCCGGCGGGGCGCGTAGAGACCCAGTACTTC.

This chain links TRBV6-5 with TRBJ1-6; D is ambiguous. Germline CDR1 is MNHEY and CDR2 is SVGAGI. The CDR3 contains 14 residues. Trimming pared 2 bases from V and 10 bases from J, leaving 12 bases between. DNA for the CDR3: TGTGCCAGCAGTTACGACGATCTGAAATCACCCCTCCACTTT. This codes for CASSYDDLKSPLHF.

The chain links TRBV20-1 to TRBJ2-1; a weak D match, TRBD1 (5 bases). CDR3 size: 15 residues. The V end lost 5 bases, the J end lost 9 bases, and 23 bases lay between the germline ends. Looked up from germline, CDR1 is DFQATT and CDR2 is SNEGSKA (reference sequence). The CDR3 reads CSALWALTGGIEQFF. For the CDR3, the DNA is TGCAGTGCTCTGTGGGCCTTAACAGGTGGTATTGAGCAGTTCTTC.